This T cell receptor beta chain was profiled in a study of T cell responses to AZD1222 COVID-19 vaccine. As concerns this clone: The antigen remains undetermined.

Germline assignment: CDR1 LGHDT and CDR2 YNNKEL (reference sequence). The length of the CDR3 is 13 residues. J was trimmed by 3 bases and V by 4 bases; bases with no gene match: 3. Data came from immunoSEQ multiplex PCR; TCRdb stores just in-frame clones and leaves some out. The repertoire holds hundreds of thousands of clones, 85% to 95% seen once, with 0.5% to 0.65% in the top ten. General study findings and limits: Just a handful of people given AZD1222 tested seropositive at baseline. Repertoire sampling occurred only after the peak T cell response. Donor demographics were predominantly white British with a female majority; clonal diversity may be underestimated. Close to half of spike-specific TCRs reportedly recognize unmutated variant regions.

The sample in question was peripheral blood, obtained 28 days after the second AZD1222 dose. The TCR was taken from an adult who received the AZD1222 COVID-19 vaccine. The J gene is TRBJ2-7, the V gene TRBV3-1 (or the pseudogene TRBV3-2), with 7 positions matching TRBD1. The CDR3 nucleotides read TGTGCCAGCAGCCTGGGGACAGTCTACGAGCAGTACTTC. It translates to CASSLGTVYEQYF.